Following are 27 T cell receptor beta chains from one sample sequenced in a study of blood T cells in healthy people across ages. Together with a sample-barcoded 5' primer, a J-beta primer mix was included in a second PCR lasting 7 to 11 cycles. TCRdb called the 5' RACE reads again in MiXCR, with one record for every CDR3 protein. Of roughly 550,000 distinct CDR3 sequences in the sample, more than 20% were seen once. This sample was shared with a second study, whose subject was T cells of mothers and their children.

Sequencing was done on a sample of blood. These receptors were obtained from a boy younger than 18 in good health.

The chain employs TRBV14 and TRBJ2-1; 12 bases agree with TRBD2. CDR3 size: 15 residues. After removal of 6 bases from V and 9 bases from J, the junction contained 9 bases not matched to a gene. CDR1 and CDR2 (germline): SGHDN, FVKESK. The CDR3 loop is CASSDLAGGPSEQFF. The CDR3 DNA is TGTGCCAGCAGTGATCTAGCGGGGGGGCCCAGTGAGCAGTTCTTC.

This clonotype was seen a few times. This chain links TRBV20-1 with TRBJ2-1; TRBD1 matches at 7 bases. This CDR3 has 16 residues. Trimming took 2 bases from V and 2 from J; bases not matched to a gene: 9. Looked up from germline, CDR1 is DFQATT and CDR2 is SNEGSKA (reference sequence). CDR3 protein: CSARSPGGLAYNEQFF. Here the CDR3 DNA reads TGCAGTGCTAGAAGTCCAGGGGGTCTAGCCTACAATGAGCAGTTCTTC.

This clonotype was seen only a few times. The V and J genes are TRBV6-6 and TRBJ2-5, with TRBD1 matching 8 bases. Looked up from germline, CDR1 is MNHNY and CDR2 is SVGAGI (reference sequence). CDR3 length: 14 residues. V lost 4 bases, J lost 5 bases, and 6 bases stayed unmatched. The DNA for the CDR3 is TGTGCCAGCAGTTGGGACAGGTCGGGGGAGACCCAGTACTTC. Its translation: CASSWDRSGETQYF.

The genes are TRBV20-1 and TRBJ2-3; D possibly corresponds to TRBD1 (5 bases). The germline CDR1 and CDR2 sequences are DFQATT and SNEGSKA (reference sequence). The CDR3 has 12 amino acids. Deletions cut 7 bases from V and 0 bases from J, with 8 bases between. In DNA, the CDR3 is TGCAGTGGGGGCCCTAGCACAGATACGCAGTATTTT. Its protein product is CSGGPSTDTQYF.

This chain connects TRBV5-1 to TRBJ1-6; D is unresolved. Between the trimmed V and J ends, which lost 5 bases and 7 bases, there was a span of 7 bases. The CDR3 is 12 residues long. Germline assignment: CDR1 SGHRS and CDR2 YFSETQ. CDR3 nucleotide sequence: TGCGCCAGCAGGAACCAGAATTCACCCCTCCACTTT. It yields the protein CASRNQNSPLHF. The whole variable domain, remainder taken from reference TRBV5-1 and TRBJ1-6, is KAGVTQTPRYLIKTRGQQVTLSCSPISGHRSVSWYQQTPGQGLQFLFEYFSETQRNKGNFPGRFSGRQFSNSRSEMNVSTLELGDSALYLCASRNQNSPLHFGNGTRLTVT.

The J gene is TRBJ2-5, the V gene TRBV12-3 or TRBV12-4, with D perhaps matching TRBD1 (5 bases). The CDR3 is made up of 13 amino acids. V was shortened by 5 bases and J by 2 bases, with 9 bases between the two germline ends. This CDR3 reads CASSVNRQETQYF. DNA of the CDR3: TGTGCCAGCAGTGTAAACAGGCAAGAGACCCAGTACTTC.

This clonotype was counted only a few times. The CDR3 protein is CASREQGASGNQPQHF. The CDR3, as DNA: TGTGCCAGCAGGGAGCAGGGGGCGTCGGGCAATCAGCCCCAGCATTTT. This sequence joins TRBV28 and TRBJ1-5; 8 bases line up with TRBD1. Germline CDR1 and CDR2: MDHEN and SYDVKM. There are 16 residues in the CDR3. The junction had 9 bases not matched to a gene; V was cut back by 6 bases and J by 2 bases.

The J gene is TRBJ2-5, the V gene TRBV5-1; the D gene is possibly TRBD1 (5 bases). Trimming took off 0 bases at V and 1 base at J, with 10 bases between the two ends. Germline V gene lookup returns CDR1 SGHRS and CDR2 YFSETQ. The length of the CDR3 is 15 residues. CDR3 protein: CASSLDAGFQETQYF. In DNA, the CDR3 is TGCGCCAGCAGCTTGGATGCAGGGTTCCAAGAGACCCAGTACTTC. Full variable domain (outside the CDR3, taken from reference TRBV5-1 and TRBJ2-5): KAGVTQTPRYLIKTRGQQVTLSCSPISGHRSVSWYQQTPGQGLQFLFEYFSETQRNKGNFPGRFSGRQFSNSRSEMNVSTLELGDSALYLCASSLDAGFQETQYFGPGTRLLVL.

The J gene is TRBJ1-2, the V gene TRBV5-6; D possibly corresponds to TRBD1 (5 bases). The CDR3 totals 15 residues. Trimming took 0 bases from V and 4 from J, leaving 13 bases between them. From germline, CDR1 is SGHDT and CDR2 YYEEEE. This CDR3 reads CASSLEGRAAYGYTF. DNA of the CDR3: TGTGCCAGCAGCTTGGAGGGCAGGGCGGCCTATGGCTACACCTTC.

This clonotype was observed a few times. The chain couples TRBV15 to TRBJ2-5; no clear D gene. Trimming took 0 bases from V and 5 from J, leaving 7 bases between them. The germline CDR1 and CDR2 sequences are LNHNV and YYDKDF (reference sequence). The CDR3 is 13 amino acids. CDR3 region: CATSRDFGETQYF. Here the CDR3 DNA reads TGTGCCACCAGCAGAGATTTCGGGGAGACCCAGTACTTC.

The V call is TRBV6-5, the J call TRBJ2-5; D assignment may be TRBD1 or TRBD2 (5 bases each). Per germline, CDR1 MNHEY and CDR2 SVGAGI. Trimming removed 0 bases from V and 1 base from J, with 12 bases in between. The CDR3 runs to 16 residues. CDR3 DNA: TGTGCCAGCAGTTACTCTGCCACCGGGGCCCAAGAGACCCAGTACTTC. Translated, it gives CASSYSATGAQETQYF.

The chain joins TRBV25-1 to TRBJ2-5; no clear D. The CDR3 loop spans 16 amino acids. The germline CDR1 and CDR2 sequences are MGHDK and SYGVNS. V was clipped by 5 bases and J by 1 base, with 17 bases between them. The CDR3 coding sequence is TGTGCCAGCAGTCCTCGTCAGACACCTTCCCAAGAGACCCAGTACTTC. This translates into CASSPRQTPSQETQYF.

The chain is built from TRBV20-1 and TRBJ2-7, with TRBD2 matching 7 bases. Germline-derived CDR1 and CDR2 are DFQATT and SNEGSKA (reference sequence). With 1 base clipped from V and 3 bases from J, the junction kept 6 bases outside the gene matches. The CDR3 extends over 14 amino acids. Written as DNA, the CDR3 is TGCAGTGCTAGAGTCCGCCCGGGGGGCTACGAGCAGTACTTC. This translates into CSARVRPGGYEQYF.

The sample holds a few counts of this clonotype. This chain joins TRBV5-1 and TRBJ2-5, with 8 positions matching TRBD2. Germline loops: CDR1 SGHRS, CDR2 YFSETQ. This CDR3 contains 19 residues. V was pared by 0 bases and J by 4 bases, with 17 bases of the junction left unmatched. The CDR3 is CASSLVRRGVYGELETQYF. In DNA, the CDR3 is TGCGCCAGCAGCTTGGTTCGGCGGGGGGTCTACGGTGAGCTAGAGACCCAGTACTTC.

The genes are TRBV7-9 and TRBJ1-2, with TRBD1 as a possible D gene (5 bases). V was clipped by 6 bases and J by 6 bases, with 23 bases between them. The CDR3 is 16 amino acids. Germline assignment: CDR1 SEHNR and CDR2 FQNEAQ (reference sequence). In nucleotides, the CDR3 is TGTGCCAGCAGTCGACACGAACTATCCGGGGCGGATGGCTACACCTTC. The encoded protein is CASSRHELSGADGYTF.

There are a few counts of this clonotype. V is TRBV4-1 and J is TRBJ1-3, with 7 nucleotides matching TRBD1. Germline lookup yields CDR1 MGHRA and CDR2 YSYEKL. The length of the CDR3 is 15 residues. V was pared by 0 bases and J by 3 bases, with 2 bases of the junction left unmatched. The CDR3, as DNA: TGCGCCAGCAGCCAAGAAAGACAGGGTGGAAACACCATATATTTT. Translated, it gives CASSQERQGGNTIYF.

This chain uses TRBV11-2 with TRBJ2-1; 7 bases line up with TRBD2. The CDR3 is made up of 15 amino acids. Germline V gives CDR1 SGHAT, CDR2 FQNNGV. Unmatched junction bases numbered 6, after V lost 0 bases and J lost 7 bases. In DNA, the CDR3 is TGTGCCAGCAGCTTAGAGCGGGAGCTTAGGAATGAGCAGTTCTTC. Translating it yields CASSLERELRNEQFF.

This clonotype was detected a few times. The J gene is TRBJ2-3, the V gene TRBV28; 7 bases line up with TRBD1. After removal of 6 bases from V and 0 bases from J, the junction contained 9 bases not matched to a gene. This CDR3 region has 16 residues. Germline assignment: CDR1 MDHEN and CDR2 SYDVKM. The CDR3 DNA reads TGTGCCAGCAGCAAGGGACAGCCCACTAGCACAGATACGCAGTATTTT. Protein sequence: CASSKGQPTSTDTQYF.

This clonotype was seen more than once but under ten times. The V call is TRBV30, the J call TRBJ1-3; D unclear. This CDR3 is built from 14 residues. Looked up from germline, CDR1 is GTSNPN and CDR2 is SVGIG (reference sequence). Trimming removed 1 base from V and 4 bases from J, with 11 bases in between. CDR3 nucleotides: TGTGCCTGGAGTGATACGAGCTCCGGAAACACCATATATTTT. Translated, it gives CAWSDTSSGNTIYF.

This clonotype was seen repeatedly, ten times or more. The genes are TRBV27 and TRBJ2-7; no firm D call. CDR1 and CDR2 from the germline V gene are MNHEY and SMNVEV (reference sequence). The CDR3 has 11 residues. Trimming stripped 3 bases from V and 6 bases from J, with 6 bases between. CDR3 protein: CASSFGSEQYF. In DNA, the CDR3 is TGTGCCAGCAGTTTCGGTTCCGAGCAGTACTTC.

This chain uses TRBV18 with TRBJ2-5; 8 bases are shared with TRBD2. The junction had 7 bases not matched to a gene; V was cut back by 3 bases and J by 7 bases. Germline V gene lookup returns CDR1 KGHSH and CDR2 LQKENI. CDR3 length equals 14 residues. The CDR3 loop is CASSPREDPGTQYF. The CDR3 nucleotides read TGTGCCAGCTCACCGCGGGAGGACCCGGGGACCCAGTACTTC. Full variable domain (missing parts from reference TRBV18 and TRBJ2-5): NAGVMQNPRHLVRRRGQEARLRCSPMKGHSHVYWYRQLPEEGLKFMVYLQKENIIDESGMPKERFSAEFPKEGPSILRIQQVVRGDSAAYFCASSPREDPGTQYFGPGTRLLVL.

This clonotype was seen only a few times. V is TRBV28 and J is TRBJ2-7; 7 bases are a match to TRBD1. Per germline, CDR1 MDHEN and CDR2 SYDVKM. Trimming at V came to 10 bases and at J to 3 bases, leaving 9 bases not matched to a gene. The CDR3 extends over 13 amino acids. In DNA, the CDR3 is TGTGCCACCCAGACAGGGTCGGTCTACGAGCAGTACTTC. It yields the protein CATQTGSVYEQYF.

This rearrangement joins TRBV7-2 to TRBJ2-1; D remains ambiguous. V dropped 4 bases and J dropped 4 bases, with 8 bases sitting between them. The CDR3 length is 13 residues. Per germline, CDR1 SGHTA and CDR2 FQGNSA. The CDR3 coding sequence is TGTGCCAGCAGCTCGCCGAGATACAATGAGCAGTTCTTC. It specifies CASSSPRYNEQFF. Complete variable domain (other parts from reference TRBV7-2 and TRBJ2-1): GAGVSQSPSNKVTEKGKDVELRCDPISGHTALYWYRQSLGQGLEFLIYFQGNSAPDKSGLPSDRFSAERTGGSVSTLTIQRTQQEDSAVYLCASSSPRYNEQFFGPGTRLTVL.

This clonotype was recorded a few times. The chain links TRBV28 to TRBJ2-5; 7 nucleotides line up with TRBD2. Germline V gene sequence: CDR1 MDHEN, CDR2 SYDVKM. The trim removed 1 base at V and 5 bases at J, leaving 13 bases unmatched. This CDR3 spans 17 amino acids. The CDR3 region has the DNA TGTGCCAGCAGTTTATATGATGGCGGGAGTGTTAAGGAGACCCAGTACTTC. Protein product: CASSLYDGGSVKETQYF.

This chain joins TRBV6-2 or TRBV6-3 and TRBJ1-2; 8 bases align to TRBD1. Germline V gene sequence: CDR1 MNHEY, CDR2 SVGEGT. This CDR3 contains 13 residues. V lost 6 bases and J lost 10; bases outside the gene matches: 10. The CDR3 protein is CASRPGQGVVYTF. The CDR3 bases are TGTGCCAGCAGACCCGGACAGGGTGTAGTCTACACCTTC.

This chain links TRBV7-9 with TRBJ2-3; D is undetermined. Germline V gene data show CDR1 as SEHNR and CDR2 as FQNEAQ (reference sequence). The CDR3 totals 15 residues. Trimming took 6 bases from V and 0 from J, leaving 13 bases between them. The CDR3 region is CASSSAGVSTDTQYF. DNA for the CDR3: TGTGCCAGCAGTTCAGCTGGGGTGAGCACAGATACGCAGTATTTT.

This clonotype was counted ten times or more. V is TRBV7-6 and J is TRBJ2-5; D remains unclear. The CDR3 has 15 amino acids. V was cut by 0 bases and J by 4 bases, with 12 bases left in between. Germline V lookup: CDR1 SGHVS, CDR2 FNYEAQ. For the CDR3, the DNA is TGTGCCAGCAGCTTAGCTCCAGGACCGCCAGAGACCCAGTACTTC. Its protein product is CASSLAPGPPETQYF.